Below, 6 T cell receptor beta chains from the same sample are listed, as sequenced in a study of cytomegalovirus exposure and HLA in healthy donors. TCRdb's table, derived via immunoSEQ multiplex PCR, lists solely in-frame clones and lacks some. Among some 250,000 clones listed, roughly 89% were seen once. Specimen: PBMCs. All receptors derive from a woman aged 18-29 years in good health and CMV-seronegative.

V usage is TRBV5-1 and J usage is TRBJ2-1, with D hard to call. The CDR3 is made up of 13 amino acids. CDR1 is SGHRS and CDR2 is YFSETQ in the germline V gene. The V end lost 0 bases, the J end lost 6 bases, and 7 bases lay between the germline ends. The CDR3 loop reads CASSLGAVNEQFF. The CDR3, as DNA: TGCGCCAGCAGCTTGGGCGCCGTCAATGAGCAGTTCTTC.

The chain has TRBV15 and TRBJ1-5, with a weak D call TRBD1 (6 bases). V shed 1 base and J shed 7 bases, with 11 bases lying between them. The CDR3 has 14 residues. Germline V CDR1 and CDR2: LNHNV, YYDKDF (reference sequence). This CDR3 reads CATSRGQVIQPQHF. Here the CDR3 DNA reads TGTGCCACCAGCAGAGGACAGGTAATCCAGCCCCAGCATTTT. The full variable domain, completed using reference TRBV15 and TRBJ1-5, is DAMVIQNPRYQVTQFGKPVTLSCSQTLNHNVMYWYQQKSSQAPKLLFHYYDKDFNNEADTPDNFQSRRPNTSFCFLDIRSPGLGDTAMYLCATSRGQVIQPQHFGDGTRLSIL.

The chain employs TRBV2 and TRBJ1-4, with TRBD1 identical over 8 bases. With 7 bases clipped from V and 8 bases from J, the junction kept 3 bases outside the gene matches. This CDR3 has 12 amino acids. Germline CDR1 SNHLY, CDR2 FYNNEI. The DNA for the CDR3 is TGTGCCAGCAACCGGGACAGGGAAAAACTGTTTTTT. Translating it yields CASNRDREKLFF. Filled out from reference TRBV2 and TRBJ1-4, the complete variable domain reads EPEVTQTPSHQVTQMGQEVILRCVPISNHLYFYWYRQILGQKVEFLVSFYNNEISEKSEIFDDQFSVERPDGSNFTLKIRSTKLEDSAMYFCASNRDREKLFFGSGTQLSVL.

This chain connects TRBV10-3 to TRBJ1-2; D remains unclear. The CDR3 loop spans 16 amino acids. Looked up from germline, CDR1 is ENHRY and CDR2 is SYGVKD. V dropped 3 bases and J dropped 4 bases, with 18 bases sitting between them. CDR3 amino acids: CAISDPTGGRVYGYTF. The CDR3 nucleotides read TGTGCCATCAGTGACCCCACTGGAGGACGGGTCTATGGCTACACCTTC.

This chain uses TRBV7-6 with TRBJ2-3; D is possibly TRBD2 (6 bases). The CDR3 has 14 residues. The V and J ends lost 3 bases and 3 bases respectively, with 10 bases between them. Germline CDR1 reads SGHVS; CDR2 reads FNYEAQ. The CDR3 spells CASSFGTGTDTQYF. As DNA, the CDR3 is TGTGCCAGCAGCTTCGGGACTGGGACAGATACGCAGTATTTT.

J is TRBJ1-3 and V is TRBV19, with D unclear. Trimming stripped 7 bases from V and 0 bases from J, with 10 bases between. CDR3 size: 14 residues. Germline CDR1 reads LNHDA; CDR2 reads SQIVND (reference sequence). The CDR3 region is CASKNRGSGNTIYF. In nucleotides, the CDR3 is TGTGCCAGTAAGAACCGAGGCTCTGGAAACACCATATATTTT.